Shown below are 29 T cell receptor beta chains from a single sample sequenced in a study of blood T cell repertoires in COVID-19. The assay was immunoSEQ multiplex PCR, and TCRdb's table has in-frame clones only and misses some. Counted here are over 120,000 clones, approximately 88% occurring once; the ten biggest clones make up less than 2%. The sequenced material came from peripheral blood. The receptors derive from a man aged 65 to 79 with acute or convalescent COVID-19.

The chain recombines TRBV15 with TRBJ2-3, with 10 positions matching TRBD2. Germline values: CDR1 LNHNV, CDR2 YYDKDF (reference sequence). The CDR3 loop spans 16 amino acids. Trimming cost V 2 bases and J 5 bases; bases outside gene matches: 7. This CDR3 is CATSRKLAGKGDTQYF. The CDR3 DNA reads TGTGCCACCAGCAGAAAACTAGCGGGGAAGGGAGATACGCAGTATTTT.

This rearrangement joins TRBV7-9 to TRBJ2-3; TRBD2 matches at 10 bases. CDR3 length: 16 amino acids. J lost 1 base, V lost 4 bases, and 5 bases had no gene match. Germline assignment: CDR1 SEHNR and CDR2 FQNEAQ (reference sequence). CDR3 amino acids: CASSSGLAHRTDTQYF. In DNA form, the CDR3 reads TGTGCCAGCAGCTCGGGACTAGCGCATCGCACAGATACGCAGTATTTT.

The chain has TRBV5-1 and TRBJ1-6; D call uncertain. Trimming took off 0 bases at V and 7 bases at J, with 11 bases between the two ends. This CDR3 has 15 amino acids. Per germline, CDR1 SGHRS and CDR2 YFSETQ. The DNA of the CDR3 is TGCGCCAGCAGCTTGGCCAGGTTGCAGAATTCACCCCTCCACTTT. It translates to CASSLARLQNSPLHF. The full variable domain, in which reference TRBV5-1 and TRBJ1-6 provide the parts outside the CDR3, is KAGVTQTPRYLIKTRGQQVTLSCSPISGHRSVSWYQQTPGQGLQFLFEYFSETQRNKGNFPGRFSGRQFSNSRSEMNVSTLELGDSALYLCASSLARLQNSPLHFGNGTRLTVT.

DNA of the CDR3: TGTGCCCTGGGGCAGGCGGTTGGCAATCAGCCCCAGCATTTT. Its translation: CALGQAVGNQPQHF. The V call is TRBV28, the J call TRBJ1-5, with a possible D match to TRBD1 (5 bases). CDR1 is MDHEN and CDR2 is SYDVKM in the germline V gene. CDR3 length: 14 residues. V was trimmed by 11 bases and J by 2 bases, leaving 16 bases between them.

The chain combines TRBV30 with TRBJ1-6; unclear D gene. The CDR3 contains 13 residues. Germline CDR1 GTSNPN, CDR2 SVGIG (reference sequence). The V end was cut by 2 bases, the J end by 4 bases, with 6 bases between. The CDR3 loop reads CAWSPGYNSPLHF. The CDR3 region has the DNA TGTGCCTGGAGTCCGGGATATAATTCACCCCTCCACTTT. The whole variable domain, remainder taken from reference TRBV30 and TRBJ1-6, is SQTIHQWPATLVQPVGSPLSLECTVEGTSNPNLYWYRQAAGRGLQLLFYSVGIGQISSEVPQNLSASRPQDRQFILSSKKLLLSDSGFYLCAWSPGYNSPLHFGNGTRLTVT.

This clone was recorded many times. As DNA, the CDR3 is TGTGCCAGCAGTCCGGTGGCTAGCGCCGTTCGGGAGCAGTACTTC. Translated: CASSPVASAVREQYF. The V gene is TRBV28, the J gene TRBJ2-7; perhaps TRBD2 as D (6 bases). The CDR3 is made up of 15 amino acids. Germline lookup yields CDR1 MDHEN and CDR2 SYDVKM. V dropped 5 bases and J dropped 7 bases, with 21 bases sitting between them.

The gene calls are TRBV29-1 and TRBJ2-2; 8 bases are a match to TRBD2. V shed 4 bases, J shed 9 bases, and the junction held 16 bases outside the gene matches. This CDR3 is built from 16 residues. Germline CDR1 and CDR2: SQVTM and ANQGSEA. The CDR3 region has the DNA TGCAGCGTTGGAAGTAGCGGGAAGACGGGGTTACGGGAGCTGTTTTTT. Translation gives CSVGSSGKTGLRELFF.

The J gene is TRBJ1-1, the V gene TRBV7-9, with 8 bases matching TRBD1. J was trimmed by 0 bases and V by 5 bases; bases with no gene match: 2. CDR1 is SEHNR and CDR2 is FQNEAQ in the germline V gene (reference sequence). The CDR3 runs to 14 residues. The CDR3 reads CASSRQGLNTEAFF. The CDR3 nucleotides read TGTGCCAGCAGCCGACAGGGGTTGAACACTGAAGCTTTCTTT.

This chain's CDR3 is CASYRTGGNTGELFF. The CDR3 nucleotides read TGTGCCAGCTACCGGACAGGGGGAAACACCGGGGAGCTGTTTTTT. The gene calls are TRBV18 and TRBJ2-2, with TRBD1 matching over 10 bases. Trimming removed 7 bases from V and 2 bases from J; junction bases left unmatched: 4. The CDR3 extends over 15 amino acids. CDR1 is KGHSH and CDR2 is LQKENI in the germline V gene. Full variable domain (outside the CDR3, taken from reference TRBV18 and TRBJ2-2): NAGVMQNPRHLVRRRGQEARLRCSPMKGHSHVYWYRQLPEEGLKFMVYLQKENIIDESGMPKERFSAEFPKEGPSILRIQQVVRGDSAAYFCASYRTGGNTGELFFGEGSRLTVL.

The gene calls are TRBV23-1 and TRBJ2-2; 11 positions match TRBD2. TRBV23-1 falls under the ORF class, with uncertain function. The CDR3 is made up of 16 amino acids. With 3 bases clipped from V and 9 bases from J, the junction kept 9 bases outside the gene matches. The CDR3 is CASSHKRASGGRELFF. Written as DNA, the CDR3 is TGCGCCAGCAGTCATAAGAGGGCTAGCGGGGGGCGGGAGCTGTTTTTT.

V usage is TRBV6-6 and J usage is TRBJ2-1; weak D call: TRBD2 (6 bases). Germline lookup yields CDR1 MNHNY and CDR2 SVGAGI (reference sequence). The ends were cut back, 7 bases at V and 6 bases at J, with 22 bases in the middle. CDR3 size: 16 residues. The CDR3 DNA reads as TGTGCCAGCAATCGATTTTATGGGGGAGGTTCCAATGAGCAGTTCTTC. This sequence encodes CASNRFYGGGSNEQFF.

The chain carries TRBV7-3 and TRBJ2-2; tentatively, D is TRBD2 (6 bases). Between the trimmed V and J ends, which lost 4 bases and 9 bases, there was a span of 18 bases. Germline CDR1 and CDR2: SGHTA and FQGTGA. The CDR3 runs to 15 residues. CDR3 loop: CASSSGTGNLRELFF. Here the CDR3 DNA reads TGTGCCAGCAGCTCCGGGACTGGAAACCTCCGGGAGCTGTTTTTT.

V is TRBV28 and J is TRBJ1-3; 7 bases line up with TRBD1. This CDR3 region has 16 residues. The germline V gene encodes CDR1 MDHEN and CDR2 SYDVKM. Trimming removed 5 bases from V and 0 bases from J; junction bases left unmatched: 7. In DNA form, the CDR3 reads TGTGCCAGCAGTCTGTCGCGGACAGGCTCTGGAAACACCATATATTTT. Its protein product is CASSLSRTGSGNTIYF.

The genes are TRBV5-1 and TRBJ2-5; 10 nucleotides match TRBD2. The CDR3 runs 16 residues. Germline V gene sequence: CDR1 SGHRS, CDR2 YFSETQ. V lost 4 bases, J lost 2 bases, and 8 bases stayed unmatched. CDR3: CASSRVPSGRQETQYF. CDR3 bases: TGCGCCAGCAGCCGGGTACCTAGCGGGAGACAAGAGACCCAGTACTTC.

The rearrangement uses TRBV6-4 and TRBJ1-2, with a tentative D call TRBD1 (5 bases). Between the trimmed V and J ends, which lost 0 bases and 8 bases, there was a span of 10 bases. CDR3 length equals 13 residues. The germline gives CDR1 MRHNA, CDR2 SNTAGT. CDR3 region: CASSDSAGYGYTF. The DNA for the CDR3 is TGTGCCAGCAGTGACTCGGCAGGGTACGGCTACACCTTC.

The gene calls are TRBV18 and TRBJ2-7, with 10 positions matching TRBD2. The CDR3 length is 15 residues. J lost 2 bases, V lost 1 base, and 2 bases had no gene match. Per germline, CDR1 KGHSH and CDR2 LQKENI. CDR3 protein: CASSPRTSGPYEQYF. Here the CDR3 DNA reads TGTGCCAGCTCACCACGGACTAGCGGACCCTACGAGCAGTACTTC.

The chain couples TRBV19 to TRBJ2-7; 8 bases line up with TRBD2. Germline CDR1 and CDR2: LNHDA and SQIVND (reference sequence). Trimming cost V 2 bases and J 6 bases; bases outside gene matches: 9. The CDR3 consists of 15 residues. CDR3 DNA: TGTGCCAGTAGTATAATTGAAGCGGGAGTATTCGAGCAGTACTTC. This codes for CASSIIEAGVFEQYF.

This chain joins TRBV9 and TRBJ2-3; 15 bases fit TRBD2. Germline V CDR1 and CDR2: SGDLS, YYNGEE. The CDR3 is 19 amino acids. V trimming: 3 bases; J trimming: 1 base; junction bases outside the gene matches: 9. For the CDR3, the DNA is TGTGCCAGCAGCGAACGCGGACTAGCGGGAGGGCCAGGCACAGATACGCAGTATTTT. The encoded protein is CASSERGLAGGPGTDTQYF.

This clone appeared once. The V and J genes are TRBV6-2 or TRBV6-3 and TRBJ2-3; 8 positions match TRBD1. CDR1 is MNHEY, CDR2 SVGEGT, per germline. After removal of 5 bases from V and 2 bases from J, the junction contained 6 bases not matched to a gene. This CDR3 is 15 amino acids long. Here the CDR3 DNA reads TGTGCCAGCAGTCTCTACAGGGGGAACACAGATACGCAGTATTTT. Its translation is CASSLYRGNTDTQYF.

About this clone itself: The same CDR3 is also encoded by other DNA sequences in this sample. V is TRBV18 and J is TRBJ2-7; D is unclear. This CDR3 comprises 12 residues. Germline loops: CDR1 KGHSH, CDR2 LQKENI. The ends were cut back, 1 base at V and 3 bases at J, with 4 bases in the middle. The CDR3 loop is CASSPLSYEQYF. The CDR3 coding sequence is TGTGCCAGCTCACCACTTAGCTACGAGCAGTACTTC.

The chain uses TRBV9 and TRBJ2-3; 9 bases are shared with TRBD2. The CDR3 length is 15 residues. V shed 4 bases and J 2 bases; nucleotides not matched to a gene: 5. CDR1 and CDR2 from the germline V gene are SGDLS and YYNGEE. The CDR3 is CASSKVAGDTDTQYF. The DNA of the CDR3 is TGTGCCAGCAGCAAAGTAGCGGGAGACACAGATACGCAGTATTTT.

This clone was seen more than once but under ten times. The gene calls are TRBV6-5 and TRBJ2-7; 11 bases fit TRBD2. The CDR3 is 16 amino acids. The V gene end was trimmed by 2 bases and the J gene end by 3 bases; junction bases not matched to a gene: 6. In germline, CDR1 is MNHEY, CDR2 SVGAGI. CDR3 protein: CASSYGASGGIYEQYF. The CDR3 nucleotides are TGTGCCAGCAGTTACGGGGCTAGCGGGGGGATCTACGAGCAGTACTTC.

This rearrangement joins TRBV1 to TRBJ1-5; the DNA was not used to check the table's D call, TRBD1. TRBV1 is recorded as a pseudogene. This CDR3 has 17 amino acids. The DNA for the CDR3 is TGCACCAGCAGCCGTAGAAGGACAGGGGCTGGCAATCAGCCCCAGCATTTT. This encodes CTSSRRRTGAGNQPQHF.

This clone was observed once. The CDR3 DNA reads TGTGCCAGCAGTTTAGGAGGGTTGAACACCGGGGAGCTGTTTTTT. It specifies CASSLGGLNTGELFF. The V gene is TRBV28, the J gene TRBJ2-2; D might be TRBD2 (6 bases). From germline, CDR1 is MDHEN and CDR2 SYDVKM. There are 15 residues in the CDR3. Between the trimmed V and J ends, which lost 2 bases and 1 base, there was a span of 8 bases.

This clone was recorded only once. This chain links TRBV11-2 with TRBJ1-1; 9 positions match TRBD1. The CDR3 runs 14 residues. The V and J ends lost 5 bases and 4 bases, in that order; junction bases with no gene match: 5. Germline V gene sequence: CDR1 SGHAT, CDR2 FQNNGV. Written as DNA, the CDR3 is TGTGCCAGCAGCCCTCGGACAGGGGCCACTGAAGCTTTCTTT. Its translation is CASSPRTGATEAFF.

The rearrangement links TRBV19 to TRBJ2-5, with D unclear. Trimming removed 7 bases from V and 1 base from J, with 4 bases in between. This CDR3 has 11 amino acids. Germline V lookup: CDR1 LNHDA, CDR2 SQIVND (reference sequence). For the CDR3, the DNA is TGTGCCAGTACAGGCCAAGAGACCCAGTACTTC. Protein product: CASTGQETQYF. The entire variable domain, with the rest obtained from reference TRBV19 and TRBJ2-5, is as follows: DGGITQSPKYLFRKEGQNVTLSCEQNLNHDAMYWYRQDPGQGLRLIYYSQIVNDFQKGDIAEGYSVSREKKESFPLTVTSAQKNPTAFYLCASTGQETQYFGPGTRLLVL.

The CDR3 spells CAWSVRGLQPQHF. The CDR3 region has the DNA TGTGCCTGGAGTGTGCGGGGGCTTCAGCCCCAGCATTTT. The rearrangement uses TRBV30 and TRBJ1-5, with D perhaps TRBD1 (6 bases). The germline gives CDR1 GTSNPN, CDR2 SVGIG (reference sequence). The CDR3 runs 13 residues. Between the trimmed V and J ends, which lost 0 bases and 6 bases, there was a span of 9 bases.

The CDR3 spells CASSIIRGYQPQHF. CDR3 bases: TGTGCCAGTAGTATCATCAGGGGGTATCAGCCCCAGCATTTT. The J gene is TRBJ1-5, the V gene TRBV19, with 7 nucleotides matching TRBD1. This CDR3 is built from 14 residues. Germline assignment: CDR1 LNHDA and CDR2 SQIVND (reference sequence). V was pared by 3 bases and J by 5 bases, with 4 bases of the junction left unmatched.

The rearrangement links TRBV6-6 to TRBJ1-2, with D hard to call. Trimming took off 3 bases at V and 3 bases at J, with 11 bases between the two ends. The V gene's germline CDR1 is MNHNY and CDR2 SVGAGI (reference sequence). The CDR3 runs to 14 residues. This CDR3 reads CASSYSPRDYGYTF. CDR3 in DNA: TGTGCCAGCAGTTATTCCCCGAGGGACTATGGCTACACCTTC.